This TCR beta chain was captured in a study of blood T cell repertoires in COVID-19. Study-wide context: Collection of acute and convalescent COVID-19 samples took place in the United States, Italy and Spain.

Authors' processing steps: Estimation of nucleated cell counts was performed using reference gene primer amplification. Produced via immunoSEQ multiplex PCR; TCRdb's table is partial and in-frame only. For V, J and clone size, that table is used; D and trimming come from the DNA. The data show 70,000 or so clones, roughly nine tenths seen once. Germline V gives CDR1 LNHDA, CDR2 SQIVND (reference sequence). This CDR3 is built from 20 residues. V lost 1 base and J 1 base, leaving 20 bases between the germline ends. Material for sequencing was peripheral blood. This TCR derives from a man aged 65-85 years with active COVID-19. This sequence joins TRBV19 and TRBJ2-6, with D possibly TRBD2 on 7 matching bases. The CDR3 loop is CASSIADRGARDSGANVLTF. DNA of the CDR3: TGTGCCAGTAGTATAGCCGATCGGGGGGCCCGGGATTCTGGGGCCAACGTCCTGACTTTC.